The present T cell receptor beta chain was sequenced within a study of cytomegalovirus exposure and HLA in healthy donors. Germline-derived CDR1 and CDR2 are MNHEY and SMNVEV (reference sequence). This CDR3 spans 15 amino acids. V was pared by 3 bases and J by 1 base, with 12 bases between. This clone came up once. Data came from immunoSEQ multiplex PCR; TCRdb stores just in-frame clones and leaves some out. The repertoire has 150,000 to 200,000 clones, 95% to 97% of them found once; the top ten carry about 0.89%. The sample comprised PBMCs. V gene TRBV27 combines with J gene TRBJ1-1; D gene ambiguous. The source of this sequence is a woman under 30 in good health and CMV-seronegative. CDR3 protein: CASSFRLRQNTEAFF. The CDR3 DNA is TGTGCCAGCAGTTTTCGTCTGCGACAGAACACTGAAGCTTTCTTT.